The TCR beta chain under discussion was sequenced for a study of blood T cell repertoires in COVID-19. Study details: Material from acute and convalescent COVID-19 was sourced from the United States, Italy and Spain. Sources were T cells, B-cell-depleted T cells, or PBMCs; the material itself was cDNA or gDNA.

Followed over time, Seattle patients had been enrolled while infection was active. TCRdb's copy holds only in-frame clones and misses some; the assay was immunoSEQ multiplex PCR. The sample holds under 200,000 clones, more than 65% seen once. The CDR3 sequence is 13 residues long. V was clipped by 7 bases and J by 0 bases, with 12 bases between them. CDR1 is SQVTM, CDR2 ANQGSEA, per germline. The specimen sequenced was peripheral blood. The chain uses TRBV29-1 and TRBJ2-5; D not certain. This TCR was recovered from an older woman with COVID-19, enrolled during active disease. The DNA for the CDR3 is TGCAGCGCGACGACACAGTACCAAGAGACCCAGTACTTC. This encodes CSATTQYQETQYF.